Included here is one T cell receptor (beta chain) sequence, with context. Its antigen remains unidentified. CDR1 is SEHNR and CDR2 is FQNEAQ in the germline V gene (reference sequence). The CDR3 extends over 13 amino acids. The V and J ends lost 7 bases and 1 base respectively, with 11 bases between them. This specimen belongs to a study of regulatory T cells in long-lasting Graves disease. Study-level background: The criterion for persistent Graves' disease was over 5 years of antithyroid drugs with positive TSH receptor antibodies. Study findings and constraints: Newly diagnosed disease favored TRBV20-1 and TRBJ2-1 over persistent disease. Those with persistent Graves' had less TCR diversity than newly diagnosed patients.

HTBI primers from iRepertoire and Arm-PCR of CDR3 regions yielded the TCR beta libraries. One entry per CDR3 protein results from TCRdb running MiXCR on the multiplex PCR reads. The data contain 300,000 to 500,000 distinct CDR3 sequences, 20% of them singletons. Time point: persistent/refractory GD, antithyroid drugs over 5 years with positive TRAb. Scientists built the TCR library using RNA that was extracted from PBMCs. The chain employs TRBV7-9 and TRBJ2-7, with a weak D call TRBD1 (5 bases). The receptor was isolated from a female donor with Graves disease. The sample in question was peripheral blood mononuclear cells (PBMCs), obtained when the disease was refractory, from a patient treated with antithyroid drugs. The CDR3 here is CASTSRTSYEQYF. CDR3 sequence (DNA): TGTGCCAGCACCTCACGGACATCCTACGAGCAGTACTTC.